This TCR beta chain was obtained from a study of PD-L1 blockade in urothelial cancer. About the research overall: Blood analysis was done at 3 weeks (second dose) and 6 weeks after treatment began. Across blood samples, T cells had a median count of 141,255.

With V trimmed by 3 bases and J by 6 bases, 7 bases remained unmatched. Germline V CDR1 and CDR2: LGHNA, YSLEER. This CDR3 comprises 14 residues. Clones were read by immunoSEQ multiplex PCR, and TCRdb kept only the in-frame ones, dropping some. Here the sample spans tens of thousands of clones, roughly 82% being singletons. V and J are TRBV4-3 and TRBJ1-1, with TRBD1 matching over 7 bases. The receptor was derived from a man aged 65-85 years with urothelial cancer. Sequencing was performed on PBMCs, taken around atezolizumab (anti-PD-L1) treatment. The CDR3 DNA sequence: TGCGCCAGCAGCCAGGTACAGGGGCAGGCTGAAGCTTTCTTT. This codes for CASSQVQGQAEAFF.